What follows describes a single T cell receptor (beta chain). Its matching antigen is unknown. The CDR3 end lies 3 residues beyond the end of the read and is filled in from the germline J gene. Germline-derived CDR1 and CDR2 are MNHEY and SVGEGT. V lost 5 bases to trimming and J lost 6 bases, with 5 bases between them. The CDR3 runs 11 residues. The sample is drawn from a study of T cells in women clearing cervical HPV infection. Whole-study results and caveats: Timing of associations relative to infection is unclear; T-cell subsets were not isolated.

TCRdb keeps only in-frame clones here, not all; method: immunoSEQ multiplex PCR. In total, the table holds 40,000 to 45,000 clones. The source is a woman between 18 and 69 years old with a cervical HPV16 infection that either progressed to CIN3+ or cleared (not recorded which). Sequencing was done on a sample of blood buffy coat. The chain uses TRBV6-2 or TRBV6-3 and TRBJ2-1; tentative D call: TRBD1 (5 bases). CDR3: CASSRGNEQFF. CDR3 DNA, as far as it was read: TGTGCCAGCAGTAGGGGCAATGAG.